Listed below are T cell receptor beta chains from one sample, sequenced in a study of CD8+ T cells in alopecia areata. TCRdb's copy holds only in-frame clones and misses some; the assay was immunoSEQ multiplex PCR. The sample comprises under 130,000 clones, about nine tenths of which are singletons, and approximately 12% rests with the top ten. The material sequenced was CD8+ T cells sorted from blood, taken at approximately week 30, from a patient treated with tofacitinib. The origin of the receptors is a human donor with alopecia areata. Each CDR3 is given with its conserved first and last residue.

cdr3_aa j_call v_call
CASRGPYGYTF TRBJ1-2 TRBV2
CASTGDRDTGELFF TRBJ2-2 TRBV27
CASSQFPGQLLESPFF TRBJ1-4 TRBV4-1
CASSVGSTDTQYF TRBJ2-3 TRBV9
CASRLARRGPIAKNIQYF TRBJ2-4 TRBV12-2
CSVESNRNYGYTF TRBJ1-2 TRBV29-1
CASSVEVRENSPLHF TRBJ1-6 TRBV9
CASSSPGDAYEQYF TRBJ2-7 TRBV11-2
CASEWGGDYEQYF - TRBV7-9
CASSRGIHEQYF TRBJ2-7 TRBV7-9
CSVLDWAETGELFF TRBJ2-2 TRBV29-1
CASSLGAVYSGTYEQYF TRBJ2-7 TRBV5-6
CASRTGGANNQPQHF TRBJ1-5 TRBV19
CASSHLGLAGDQETQYF TRBJ2-5 TRBV27
CASSDLHSGANVLTF TRBJ2-6 TRBV9
CASSQDRGAYEQYF - TRBV4-1
CASGEGPGAHYEQYF - TRBV6-4
CASSPWTLGELFF TRBJ2-2 TRBV6-5
CACLPGTVTDTQYF TRBJ2-3 TRBV30
CASSLDTWGSVNTEAFF TRBJ1-1 TRBV11-2
CASTTAYSNQPQHF TRBJ1-5 TRBV2
CAIRDRETGHNEQFF TRBJ2-1 TRBV10-3
CASSQETGGYTEAFF TRBJ1-1 TRBV7-9
CASSYSSGTTYEQYF TRBJ2-7 TRBV6-6
CASRTGTGGTEAFF TRBJ1-1 TRBV2
CASSPGTYEQYF TRBJ2-7 TRBV5-1
CASSLGFRDALAKNIQYF TRBJ2-4 TRBV7-9
CASSLRQGIHNEQFF TRBJ2-1 TRBV7-9
CAISESGSYEQYF TRBJ2-7 TRBV10-3
CASSSLSGELFF TRBJ2-2 TRBV7-7
CASSLALVQFYEQYF TRBJ2-7 TRBV5-6
CASSAPGTPEQYF TRBJ2-7 TRBV27
CASSLLNEQFF TRBJ2-1 TRBV4-1
CASSTRDSSNEKLFF TRBJ1-4 TRBV19
CSADAGTGVSEQYF TRBJ2-7 TRBV29-1
CASGLVVGTSSYNEQFF TRBJ2-1 TRBV12-5
CASSQELTGGKDTQYF TRBJ2-3 TRBV4-1
CASSPSWTNTGELFF TRBJ2-2 TRBV4-1
CASSTGQGPYNEQFF TRBJ2-1 TRBV11-1
CASSLEGRYEQYF TRBJ2-7 TRBV7-6
CASSLNENTEAFF TRBJ1-1 TRBV7-9
CASSLTMGEYGNEQFF TRBJ2-1 TRBV7-9
CASSIGQGFTDTQYF TRBJ2-3 TRBV19
CASKQGGQNQPQHF TRBJ1-5 TRBV10-2
CASSYTGPPHEQYF TRBJ2-7 TRBV6-5
CSVVPAGENIQYF TRBJ2-4 TRBV29-1
CATSRVAQGWDEQYF TRBJ2-7 TRBV15
CSVGTDYNEQFF TRBJ2-1 TRBV29-1
CAWSWDGYEQYF TRBJ2-7 TRBV30
CASSLHQSGGNEQFF TRBJ2-1 TRBV11-2
CASSLSVAGTTDTQYF TRBJ2-3 TRBV5-1
CASSLLGNTEAFF TRBJ1-1 TRBV28
CSVAGRDSYNEQFF TRBJ2-1 TRBV29-1
CASSLDSSRNEKLFF TRBJ1-4 TRBV13